This entry lists 17 T cell receptor beta chains sequenced from one sample in a study of regulatory T cells in long-lasting Graves disease. Building of the TCR beta libraries involved iRepertoire HTBI primers and Arm-PCR of CDR3 regions. TCRdb re-called the multiplex PCR reads through MiXCR, storing one row per CDR3 protein. The sample consists of 200,000 to 250,000 distinct CDR3 sequences, around 20% of them appearing once. Time point here: newly diagnosed GD, antithyroid drugs for less than 3 months. The TCR library was prepared using RNA isolated from PBMCs. Specimen: peripheral blood mononuclear cells (PBMCs), collected at new diagnosis, from a patient treated with antithyroid drugs. These receptors originate from a female donor with Graves disease.

The sample holds one count of this clonotype. Given a far larger clone just one base away, this is likely a sequencing read error. For the CDR3, the DNA is TGTGCCAGCAGCCTCCGGGGTGTTGGGAATGAGCAGTTCTTC. It specifies CASSLRGVGNEQFF. The J gene is TRBJ2-1, the V gene TRBV7-2, with a possible D match to TRBD2 (5 bases). The CDR3 has 14 residues. V was cut by 5 bases and J by 7 bases, with 15 bases left in between. Germline CDR1 reads SGHTA; CDR2 reads FQGNSA. Full variable domain (missing parts from reference TRBV7-2 and TRBJ2-1): GAGVSQSPSNKVTEKGKDVELRCDPISGHTALYWYRQSLGQGLEFLIYFQGNSAPDKSGLPSDRFSAERTGGSVSTLTIQRTQQEDSAVYLCASSLRGVGNEQFFGPGTRLTVL.

This clonotype was seen more than once but under ten times. A much larger clonotype is one base distant, so this may be a read error. This sequence joins TRBV6-1 and TRBJ1-5; 8 positions match TRBD1. With 7 bases clipped from V and 2 bases from J, the junction kept 10 bases outside the gene matches. Germline CDR1 MNHNS, CDR2 SASEGT. The CDR3 runs 16 residues. The CDR3 protein is CASNPCQTGGNQPQHF. The CDR3 DNA follows: TGTGCCAGCAACCCTTGCCAGACAGGGGGCAATCAGCCCCAGCATTTT.

This clonotype was observed at least ten times. This chain joins TRBV27 and TRBJ2-3; no clear D gene. The V gene lost 4 bases and the J gene lost 5 bases, with 10 bases spanning the gap. The CDR3 consists of 13 residues. Germline assignment: CDR1 MNHEY and CDR2 SMNVEV (reference sequence). In nucleotides, the CDR3 is TGTGCCAGCAGTTCGGTCCGTGAAGATACGCAGTATTTT. It is translated as CASSSVREDTQYF.

This clonotype was detected ten times or more. CDR3 bases: TGCGCCAGCAGCCGCTCGACAGGGACAACAGATACGCAGTATTTT. It translates to CASSRSTGTTDTQYF. The chain combines TRBV4-1 with TRBJ2-3; TRBD1 matches at 7 bases. The CDR3 is 15 amino acids. Trimming removed 4 bases from V and 3 bases from J; junction bases left unmatched: 7. Per germline, CDR1 MGHRA and CDR2 YSYEKL.

This clonotype occurred many times. The V gene is TRBV5-6, the J gene TRBJ2-7; D gene uncertain. V lost 4 bases and J lost 6, with 14 bases in between. CDR3 size: 13 residues. The germline V gene has CDR1 SGHDT and CDR2 YYEEEE. This CDR3 is CASSTGQVSEQYF. The DNA for the CDR3 is TGTGCCAGCAGCACTGGCCAGGTTAGCGAGCAGTACTTC.

This clonotype occurred a few times. With a much larger clone just one base away, this may be a read error. The V gene is TRBV18, the J gene TRBJ1-1, with D perhaps matching TRBD1 (5 bases). CDR1 is KGHSH and CDR2 is LQKENI in the germline V gene. This CDR3 has 14 residues. The CDR3 reads CANSPGMENTEAFF. For the CDR3, the DNA is TGTGCCAACTCACCAGGGATGGAGAACACTGAAGCTTTCTTT.

Many counts were recorded for this clonotype. The chain links TRBV10-3 to TRBJ2-7; no clear D. Germline-derived CDR1 and CDR2 are ENHRY and SYGVKD. The CDR3 has 16 amino acids. V shed 2 bases and J shed 0 bases, with 14 bases lying between them. This CDR3 reads CAISEPKGVGSYEQYF. CDR3 sequence (DNA): TGTGCCATCAGTGAGCCCAAGGGTGTTGGCTCCTACGAGCAGTACTTC.

In its sample, this clonotype was seen many times. In DNA, the CDR3 is TGTGCCAGCAGTTTCGGGCTAGCGGGGGCCAGGACCTACGAGCAGTACTTC. This translates into CASSFGLAGARTYEQYF. The chain joins TRBV27 to TRBJ2-7, with TRBD2 identical over 10 bases. The germline V gene encodes CDR1 MNHEY and CDR2 SMNVEV (reference sequence). After removal of 3 bases from V and 2 bases from J, the junction contained 10 bases not matched to a gene. The CDR3 loop spans 17 amino acids.

This clonotype has at least ten counts. The rearrangement uses TRBV20-1 and TRBJ2-3; D possibly corresponds to TRBD2 (6 bases). The germline V and J ends were trimmed by 2 bases and 1 base, with 16 bases remaining between them. The V gene's germline CDR1 is DFQATT and CDR2 SNEGSKA (reference sequence). There are 16 residues in the CDR3. DNA for the CDR3: TGCAGTGCTAGATCCTCGCGGGACCCCCGCACAGATACGCAGTATTTT. The encoded protein is CSARSSRDPRTDTQYF.

This clonotype occurred many times. This sequence joins TRBV11-1 and TRBJ2-3; D is perhaps TRBD2 (5 bases). Germline loops: CDR1 SGHAT, CDR2 FQDESV (reference sequence). V was shortened by 2 bases and J by 1 base, with 16 bases between the two germline ends. The CDR3 extends over 17 amino acids. The CDR3 sequence: CASSLSRGLDRTDTQYF. CDR3 in DNA: TGTGCCAGCAGCTTAAGTCGAGGGTTGGACCGCACAGATACGCAGTATTTT.

For this clonotype: A read error is the likely source, as a far larger clone sits one nucleotide away. The V and J genes are TRBV7-2 and TRBJ2-4; 10 bases are shared with TRBD2. CDR1 and CDR2 (germline): SGHTA, FQGNSA. This CDR3 has 13 amino acids. For the CDR3, the DNA is TGTGCCAGCAGCTTAGCGCCAGGACTAGCGGAGCTCTTC. Translation: CASSLAPGLAELF.

This clonotype was seen at least ten times. The chain recombines TRBV7-2 with TRBJ2-3; 7 nucleotides line up with TRBD2. This CDR3 has 15 amino acids. CDR1 is SGHTA, CDR2 FQGNSA, per germline. The ends lost 5 bases at V and 2 bases at J; junction bases unmatched: 7. The CDR3 loop reads CASSPLADSTDTQYF. The CDR3 coding sequence is TGTGCCAGCAGCCCTCTAGCGGATTCCACAGATACGCAGTATTTT.

The chain carries TRBV20-1 and TRBJ2-1; D is unclear. Germline CDR1 reads DFQATT; CDR2 reads SNEGSKA (reference sequence). Trimming stripped 4 bases from V and 9 bases from J, with 22 bases between. This CDR3 region has 15 residues. CDR3 nucleotides: TGCAGTGCTATCCCGGGTAGCTCGGCTCACGGTGAGCAGTTCTTC. Translating gives CSAIPGSSAHGEQFF.

This clonotype was picked up many times. This chain uses TRBV6-1 with TRBJ1-5; D not resolved. The V gene lost 4 bases and the J gene lost 11 bases, with 9 bases spanning the gap. The germline CDR1 and CDR2 sequences are MNHNS and SASEGT. The CDR3 runs to 11 residues. The CDR3 sequence is CASSGQLAQHF. The CDR3 nucleotides are TGTGCCAGCAGTGGGCAGTTAGCCCAGCATTTT.

This clonotype was counted ten times or more. The rearrangement links TRBV7-2 to TRBJ2-5, with D possibly being TRBD1 (6 bases). Germline V CDR1 and CDR2: SGHTA, FQGNSA. The CDR3 is 13 amino acids. Trimming removed 5 bases from V and 5 bases from J, with 12 bases in between. Written as DNA, the CDR3 is TGTGCCAGCAGCACCACAGGGTTTGAGACCCAGTACTTC. Translating it yields CASSTTGFETQYF.

The chain recombines TRBV6-1 with TRBJ2-4; TRBD1 matches at 8 bases. V lost 5 bases to trimming and J lost 3 bases; unmatched junction nucleotides: 6. Germline CDR1 MNHNS, CDR2 SASEGT. There are 15 residues in the CDR3. CDR3: CASSPGGAGKNIQYF. The DNA of the CDR3 is TGTGCCAGCAGTCCAGGGGGCGCGGGCAAAAACATTCAGTACTTC.

This clonotype was detected ten times or more. The chain couples TRBV5-5 to TRBJ2-1; D gene unclear. Germline values: CDR1 SGHKS, CDR2 YYEKEE (reference sequence). CDR3 length equals 13 residues. Trimming removed 1 base from V and 4 bases from J, with 6 bases in between. The CDR3 DNA reads as TGTGCCAGCAGCTTGTTACTATACAATGAGCAGTTCTTC. Encoded protein: CASSLLLYNEQFF.